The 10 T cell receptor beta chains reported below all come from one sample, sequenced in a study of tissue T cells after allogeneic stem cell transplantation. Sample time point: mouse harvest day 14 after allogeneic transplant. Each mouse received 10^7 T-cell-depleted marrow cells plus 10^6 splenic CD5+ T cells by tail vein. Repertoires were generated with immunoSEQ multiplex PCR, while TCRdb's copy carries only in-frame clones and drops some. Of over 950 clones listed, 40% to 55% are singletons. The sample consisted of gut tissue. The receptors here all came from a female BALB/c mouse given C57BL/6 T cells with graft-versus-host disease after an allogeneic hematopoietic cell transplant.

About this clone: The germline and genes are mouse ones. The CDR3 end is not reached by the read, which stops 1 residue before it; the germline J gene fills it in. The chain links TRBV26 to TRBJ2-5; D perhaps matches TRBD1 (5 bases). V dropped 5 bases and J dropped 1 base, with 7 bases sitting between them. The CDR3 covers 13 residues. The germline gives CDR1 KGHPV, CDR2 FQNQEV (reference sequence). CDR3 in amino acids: CASSGQYQDTQYF. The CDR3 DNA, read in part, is TGTGCCAGCAGTGGACAATACCAAGACACCCAGTAC.

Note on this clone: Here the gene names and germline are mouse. CDR3 bases read: TGTGCTAGACTGACAGCAAACACCGGGCAGCTCTAC. Residues: CARLTANTGQLY. The whole CDR3 sequence reads CARLTANTGQLYF. The chain carries TRBV29 and TRBJ2-2; weak D call: TRBD1 (5 bases). The CDR3 goes on 1 residue after the read ends, and that part is filled in from the germline J gene. V lost 9 bases and J 0 bases, leaving 8 bases between the germline ends. CDR1 is MSHET and CDR2 is SYDVDS in the germline V gene. There are 13 residues in the CDR3. The variable domain in full, completed from reference TRBV29 and TRBJ2-2, reads DMKVTQMPRYLIKRMGENVLLECGQDMSHETMYWYRQDPGLGLQLIYISYDVDSNSEGDIPKGYRVSRKKREHFSLILDSAKTNQTSVYFCARLTANTGQLYFGEGSKLTVL.

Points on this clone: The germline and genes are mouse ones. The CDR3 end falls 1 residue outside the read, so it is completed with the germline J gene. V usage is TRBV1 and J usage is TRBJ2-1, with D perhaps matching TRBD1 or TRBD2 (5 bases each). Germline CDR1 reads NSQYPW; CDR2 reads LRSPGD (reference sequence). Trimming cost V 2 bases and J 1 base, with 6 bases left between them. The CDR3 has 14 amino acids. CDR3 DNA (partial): TGCACCTGCAGTGCACGGGACAACTATGCTGAGCAGTTC. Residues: CTCSARDNYAEQF. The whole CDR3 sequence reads CTCSARDNYAEQFF.

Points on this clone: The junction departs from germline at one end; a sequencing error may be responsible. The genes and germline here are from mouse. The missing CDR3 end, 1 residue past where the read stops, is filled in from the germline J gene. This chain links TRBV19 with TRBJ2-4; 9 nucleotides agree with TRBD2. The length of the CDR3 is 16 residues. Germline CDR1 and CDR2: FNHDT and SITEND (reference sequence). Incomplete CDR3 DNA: TGTGCCACCAGTCTTGGGACTGGGTCTAGTCAAAACACCTTGTAC. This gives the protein CATSLGTGSSQNTLY. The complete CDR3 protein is CATSLGTGSSQNTLYF.

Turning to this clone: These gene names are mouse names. CDR3 amino acids: CASSLGNNQAPLF. Partial CDR3 DNA: TGTGCCAGCAGTCTGGGGAACAACCAGGCTCCGCTT. The rearrangement uses TRBV26 and TRBJ1-5; no reliable D call. Read coverage stops 1 residue before the CDR3 terminus; the germline J gene supplies the remainder. This CDR3 region has 13 residues. Trimming shortened V by 2 bases and J by 1 base, and 3 bases separated the two germline ends. Germline CDR1 and CDR2: KGHPV and FQNQEV (reference sequence). The full variable domain, in which reference TRBV26 and TRBJ1-5 provide the parts outside the CDR3, is NSKVIQTPRYLVKGQGQKAKMRCIPEKGHPVVFWYQQNKNNEFKFLINFQNQEVLQQIDMTEKRFSAECPSNSPCSLEIQSSEAGDSALYLCASSLGNNQAPLFGEGTRLSVL.

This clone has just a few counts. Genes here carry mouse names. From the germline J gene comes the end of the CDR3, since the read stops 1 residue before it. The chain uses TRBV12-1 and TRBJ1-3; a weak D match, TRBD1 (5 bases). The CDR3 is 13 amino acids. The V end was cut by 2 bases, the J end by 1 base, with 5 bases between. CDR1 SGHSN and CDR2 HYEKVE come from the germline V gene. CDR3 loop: CASSRQSGNTLYF. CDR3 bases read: TGTGCCAGCTCTCGACAGTCTGGAAATACGCTCTAT.

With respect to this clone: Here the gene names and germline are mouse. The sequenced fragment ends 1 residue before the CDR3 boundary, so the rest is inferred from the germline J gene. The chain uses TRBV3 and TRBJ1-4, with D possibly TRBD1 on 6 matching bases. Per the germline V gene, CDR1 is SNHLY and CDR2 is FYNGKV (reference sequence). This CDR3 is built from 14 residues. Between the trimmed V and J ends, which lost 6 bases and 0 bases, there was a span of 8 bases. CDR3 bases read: TGTGCCAGCAGTCGACAGGTTTCCAACGAAAGATTATTT. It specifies CASSRQVSNERLF. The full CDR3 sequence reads CASSRQVSNERLFF.

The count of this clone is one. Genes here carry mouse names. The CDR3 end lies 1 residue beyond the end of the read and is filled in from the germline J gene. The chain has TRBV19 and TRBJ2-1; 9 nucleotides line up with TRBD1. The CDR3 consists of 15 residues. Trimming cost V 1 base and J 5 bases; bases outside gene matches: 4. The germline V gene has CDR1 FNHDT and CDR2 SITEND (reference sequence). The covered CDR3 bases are TGTGCCAGCAGTATAAGCCGGGACAGGGATGCTGAGCAGTTC. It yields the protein CASSISRDRDAEQF. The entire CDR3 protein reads CASSISRDRDAEQFF.

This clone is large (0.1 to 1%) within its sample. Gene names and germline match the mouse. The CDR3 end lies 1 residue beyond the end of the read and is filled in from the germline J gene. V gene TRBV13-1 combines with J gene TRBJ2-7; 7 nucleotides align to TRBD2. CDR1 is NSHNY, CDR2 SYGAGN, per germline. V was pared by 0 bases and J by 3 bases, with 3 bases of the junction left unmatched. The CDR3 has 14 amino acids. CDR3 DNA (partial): TGTGCCAGCAGTGATGACTGGGGCGGCTATGAACAGTAC. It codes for CASSDDWGGYEQY. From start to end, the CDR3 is CASSDDWGGYEQYF.

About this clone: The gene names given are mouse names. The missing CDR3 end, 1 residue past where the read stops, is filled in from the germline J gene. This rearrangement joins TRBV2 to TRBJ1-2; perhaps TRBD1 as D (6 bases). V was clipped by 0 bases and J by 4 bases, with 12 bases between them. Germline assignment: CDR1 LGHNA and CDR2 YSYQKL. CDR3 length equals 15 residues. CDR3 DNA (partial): TGTGCCAGCAGCCAAGATTGGGGGGGCGCCTCCGACTACACC. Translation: CASSQDWGGASDYT. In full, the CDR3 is CASSQDWGGASDYTF.